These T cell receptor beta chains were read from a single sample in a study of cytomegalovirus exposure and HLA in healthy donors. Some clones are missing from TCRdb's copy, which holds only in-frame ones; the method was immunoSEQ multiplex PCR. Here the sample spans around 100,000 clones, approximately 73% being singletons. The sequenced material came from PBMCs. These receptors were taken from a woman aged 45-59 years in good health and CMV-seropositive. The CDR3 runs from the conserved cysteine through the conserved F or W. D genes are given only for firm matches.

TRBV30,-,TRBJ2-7,TGTGGTGGGGGGGCGTCCTACGAGCAGTACTTC,CGGGASYEQYF
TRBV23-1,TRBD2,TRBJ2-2,TGCGCCAGCAGTCAATTTGCTAGCGGGGACACCGGGGAGCTGTTTTTT,CASSQFASGDTGELFF
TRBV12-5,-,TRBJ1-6,TGTGCTAGTGGTTTGGTAGGACAGCCATCCCCCAATTCACCCCTCCACTTT,CASGLVGQPSPNSPLHF
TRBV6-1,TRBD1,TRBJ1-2,TGTGCCAGCACTGATCAGACAGGGTTTCATGATGGCTACACCTTC,CASTDQTGFHDGYTF
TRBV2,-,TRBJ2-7,TGTGCCAGCAGTTTAAGAGGAGGACAGGGGGGACTAGCGGCCCCCGAGCAGTACTTC,CASSLRGGQGGLAAPEQYF
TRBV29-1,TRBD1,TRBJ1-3,TGCAGCGCGATTTCGGGACAGGGAGTGGACACCATATATTTT,CSAISGQGVDTIYF
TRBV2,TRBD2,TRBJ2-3,TGTGCCAGTCCTAGCGGGAGGGCCCCAGATACGCAGTATTTT,CASPSGRAPDTQYF
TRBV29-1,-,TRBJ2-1,TGCAGCGTGGAAACGGGGGTACACCCCTACAATGAGCAGTTCTTC,CSVETGVHPYNEQFF
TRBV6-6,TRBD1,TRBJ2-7,TGTGCCAGCAGACTCGGGACAGGATTCTCCTACGAGCAGTACTTC,CASRLGTGFSYEQYF
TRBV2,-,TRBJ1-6,TGTGCCAGCCACCGGGACACTAATTCACCCCTCCACTTT,CASHRDTNSPLHF
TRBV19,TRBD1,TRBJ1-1,TGTGCCAGTAGTATGAACAGGGGGAACACTGAAGCTTTCTTT,CASSMNRGNTEAFF
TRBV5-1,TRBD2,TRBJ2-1,TGCGCCAGCCGTTGGACTAGCGGATACAATGAGCAGTTCTTC,CASRWTSGYNEQFF
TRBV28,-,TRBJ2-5,TGTGCCAGCAGTTTAGAGACAGTGACCGAGACCCAGTACTTC,CASSLETVTETQYF
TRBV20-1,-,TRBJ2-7,TGCAGTGCCGGGACCTACGAGCAGTACTTC,CSAGTYEQYF
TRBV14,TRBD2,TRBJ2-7,TGTGCCAGCAGCCAAGAGGGACTAGCGGGGTCGGCTTACGAGCAGTACTTC,CASSQEGLAGSAYEQYF
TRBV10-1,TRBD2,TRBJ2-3,TGCGCCAGCAGTGAGTCCAAGGGACTAACCACAGATACGCAGTATTTT,CASSESKGLTTDTQYF
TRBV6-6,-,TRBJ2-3,TGTGCCAGCAGATCCCACGGGAGCGATGCAGATACGCAGTATTTT,CASRSHGSDADTQYF